The 14 T cell receptor beta chains below all came from one sample that was sequenced in a study of cytotoxic CD8 clonotypes in ibrutinib-treated CLL. Assay: immunoSEQ multiplex PCR; the TCRdb copy retains only in-frame clones and omits some. The sample has 26,000 or so clones, around three fifths seen once. Material: PBMCs, obtained before ibrutinib treatment. The receptor source for this set is a human donor with chronic lymphocytic leukemia.

Only a few counts were recorded for this clone. This chain links TRBV5-4 with TRBJ2-3; no reliable D call. This CDR3 region has 16 residues. Germline V gene lookup returns CDR1 SGHNT and CDR2 YYREEE (reference sequence). With 1 base removed from V and 2 bases from J, the gap between germline ends came to 14 bases. CDR3 sequence reads: CASSLSNGGDTDTQYF. The CDR3 coding sequence is TGTGCCAGCAGCTTGTCTAACGGTGGGGACACAGATACGCAGTATTTT.

The chain has TRBV11-2 and TRBJ1-1, with D maybe TRBD1 (5 bases). The CDR3 is 16 residues long. Trimming left V 0 bases short and J 4 bases short, with 15 bases between. Germline V lookup: CDR1 SGHAT, CDR2 FQNNGV. The CDR3 region has the DNA TGTGCCAGCAGCTTAGATGGGAGGGGCTGGATCACTGAAGCTTTCTTT. The encoded protein is CASSLDGRGWITEAFF.

V gene TRBV7-6 combines with J gene TRBJ1-6; D gene unclear. Trimming stripped 3 bases from V and 8 bases from J, with 32 bases between. CDR1 is SGHVS, CDR2 FNYEAQ, per germline. This CDR3 spans 21 amino acids. The CDR3 nucleotides are TGTGCCAGCAGCTTGCCAAAAAACGACAACCCGCACGACACTAATTATTCACCCCTCCACTTT. It yields the protein CASSLPKNDNPHDTNYSPLHF.

This clone was recorded once. The chain has TRBV6-6 and TRBJ2-1; 10 bases map to TRBD2. This CDR3 has 16 amino acids. Per the germline V gene, CDR1 is MNHNY and CDR2 is SVGAGI (reference sequence). The V and J ends lost 6 bases and 0 bases, in that order; junction bases with no gene match: 5. The DNA for the CDR3 is TGTGCCAGCAGGCCTACTAGCGGGGCCTCCTACAATGAGCAGTTCTTC. Translation: CASRPTSGASYNEQFF.

The chain links TRBV5-6 to TRBJ2-3; perhaps TRBD2 as D (5 bases). Germline loops: CDR1 SGHDT, CDR2 YYEEEE. The CDR3 is 13 amino acids. The V and J ends lost 5 bases and 4 bases respectively, with 11 bases between them. The CDR3 DNA reads as TGTGCCAGCAGATCCTACGGGGCAGATACGCAGTATTTT. The encoded protein is CASRSYGADTQYF.

This clone was seen a few times. The genes are TRBV10-1 and TRBJ2-7; unclear D gene. Germline V gene lookup returns CDR1 WNHNN and CDR2 SYGVQD (reference sequence). The CDR3 length is 12 residues. V was pared by 3 bases and J by 2 bases, with 5 bases between. The CDR3 DNA reads TGCGCCAGCAGTGACAATACCTACGAGCAGTACTTC. It is translated as CASSDNTYEQYF.

The chain is built from TRBV7-8 and TRBJ2-5, with 8 bases aligning to TRBD1. CDR1 and CDR2 from the germline V gene are SGHVS and FQNEAQ. CDR3 length: 14 residues. J was trimmed by 3 bases and V by 7 bases; bases with no gene match: 7. CDR3 region: CASTPDREKETQYF. The CDR3 bases are TGTGCCAGCACCCCGGACAGGGAAAAAGAGACCCAGTACTTC.

In DNA, the CDR3 is TGTGCCAGCCGGAGCGGGAGTCGAAGGGAGACCCAGTACTTC. It encodes CASRSGSRRETQYF. The chain joins TRBV6-5 to TRBJ2-5; 8 nucleotides line up with TRBD2. V was clipped by 8 bases and J by 5 bases; unmatched bases: 10. CDR3 length equals 14 residues. Germline loops: CDR1 MNHEY, CDR2 SVGAGI.

This rearrangement joins TRBV21-1 to TRBJ1-2. TRBV21-1 is a listed pseudogene. This CDR3 region has 15 residues. CDR3 amino acids: CASSKAHQGGYGYTF. CDR3 bases: TGTGCCAGCAGCAAAGCGCATCAGGGAGGGTATGGCTACACCTTC.

DNA of the CDR3: TGTGCCAGCAGCCCTAGTCGGGGCACTGAAGCTTTCTTT. It is translated as CASSPSRGTEAFF. The V gene is TRBV11-3, the J gene TRBJ1-1; D ambiguous. In germline, CDR1 is SGHNT, CDR2 YENEEA. V was trimmed by 5 bases and J by 4 bases, leaving 11 bases between them. The CDR3 contains 13 residues.

V is TRBV5-1 and J is TRBJ1-5; D possibly corresponds to TRBD1 (5 bases). V lost 2 bases to trimming and J lost 0 bases, with 9 bases between them. The length of the CDR3 is 15 residues. CDR1 and CDR2 (germline): SGHRS, YFSETQ. CDR3 loop: CASSLDSNSNQPQHF. CDR3 bases: TGCGCCAGCAGCTTAGACAGTAATAGCAATCAGCCCCAGCATTTT. The full variable domain, its missing parts supplied by reference TRBV5-1 and TRBJ1-5, is KAGVTQTPRYLIKTRGQQVTLSCSPISGHRSVSWYQQTPGQGLQFLFEYFSETQRNKGNFPGRFSGRQFSNSRSEMNVSTLELGDSALYLCASSLDSNSNQPQHFGDGTRLSIL.

V usage is TRBV5-1 and J usage is TRBJ2-3; 9 positions agree with TRBD1. This CDR3 spans 14 amino acids. Germline loops: CDR1 SGHRS, CDR2 YFSETQ. With 6 bases clipped from V and 3 bases from J, the junction kept 5 bases outside the gene matches. The CDR3 region is CASTWGQGTDTQYF. CDR3 DNA: TGCGCCAGCACATGGGGACAGGGAACAGATACGCAGTATTTT.

A few counts support this clone. The chain employs TRBV18 and TRBJ2-2; TRBD2 might be the D (6 bases). Trimming removed 2 bases at V and 2 bases at J, with 6 bases between. CDR1 and CDR2 from the germline V gene are KGHSH and LQKENI. This CDR3 is 14 amino acids long. The chain's CDR3 is CASSPAGNTGELFF. The CDR3 DNA is TGTGCCAGCTCACCAGCGGGAAACACCGGGGAGCTGTTTTTT. The whole variable domain, filled in from reference TRBV18 and TRBJ2-2, reads NAGVMQNPRHLVRRRGQEARLRCSPMKGHSHVYWYRQLPEEGLKFMVYLQKENIIDESGMPKERFSAEFPKEGPSILRIQQVVRGDSAAYFCASSPAGNTGELFFGEGSRLTVL.

This chain uses TRBV27 with TRBJ2-4, with no clear D. Trimming removed 1 base from V and 0 bases from J, with 10 bases in between. This CDR3 contains 16 residues. Germline CDR1 and CDR2: MNHEY and SMNVEV (reference sequence). In DNA, the CDR3 is TGTGCCAGCAGTTTATTAGGGAATTTAGCCAAAAACATTCAGTACTTC. Translation: CASSLLGNLAKNIQYF.